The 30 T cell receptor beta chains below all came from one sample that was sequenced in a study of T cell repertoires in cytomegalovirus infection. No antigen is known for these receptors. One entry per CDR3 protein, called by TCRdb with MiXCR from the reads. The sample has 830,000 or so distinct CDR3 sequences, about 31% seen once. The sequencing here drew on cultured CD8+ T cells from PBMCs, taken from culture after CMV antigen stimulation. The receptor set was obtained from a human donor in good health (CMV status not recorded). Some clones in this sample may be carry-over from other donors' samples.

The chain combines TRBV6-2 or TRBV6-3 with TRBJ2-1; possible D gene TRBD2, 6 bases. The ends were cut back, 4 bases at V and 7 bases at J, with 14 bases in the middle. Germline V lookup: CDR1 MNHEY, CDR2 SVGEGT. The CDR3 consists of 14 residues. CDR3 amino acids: CASSLTSWGNEQFF. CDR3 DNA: TGTGCCAGCAGTTTGACTAGTTGGGGAAATGAGCAGTTCTTC.

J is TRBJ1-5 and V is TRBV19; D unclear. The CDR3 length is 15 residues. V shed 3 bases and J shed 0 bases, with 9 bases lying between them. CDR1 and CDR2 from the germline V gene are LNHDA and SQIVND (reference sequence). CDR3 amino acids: CASSMGSYSNQPQHF. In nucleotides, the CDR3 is TGTGCCAGTAGTATGGGCAGTTATAGCAATCAGCCCCAGCATTTT.

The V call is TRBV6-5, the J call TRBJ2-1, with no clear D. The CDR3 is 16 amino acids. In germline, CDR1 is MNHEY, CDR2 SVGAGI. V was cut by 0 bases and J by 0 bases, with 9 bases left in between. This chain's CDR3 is CASSYSRVGSYNEQFF. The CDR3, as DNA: TGTGCCAGCAGTTACTCAAGGGTGGGCTCCTACAATGAGCAGTTCTTC.

The CDR3 DNA sequence: TGTGCCAGTAGTATAGGGACAGGGGCGGTTACTGAAGCTTTCTTT. Translating gives CASSIGTGAVTEAFF. The chain is built from TRBV19 and TRBJ1-1; 9 bases agree with TRBD1. The length of the CDR3 is 15 residues. The V and J ends lost 1 base and 5 bases, in that order; junction bases with no gene match: 5. Germline loops: CDR1 LNHDA, CDR2 SQIVND (reference sequence).

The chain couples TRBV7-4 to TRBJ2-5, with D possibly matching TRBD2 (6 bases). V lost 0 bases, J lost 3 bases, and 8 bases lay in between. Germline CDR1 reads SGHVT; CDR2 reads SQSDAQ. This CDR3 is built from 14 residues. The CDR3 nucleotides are TGTGCCAGCAGCTTAGCGTGGGGGGAAGAGACCCAGTACTTC. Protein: CASSLAWGEETQYF. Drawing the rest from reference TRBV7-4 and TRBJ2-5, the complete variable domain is GAGVSQSPRYKVAKRGRDVALRCDSISGHVTLYWYRQTLGQGSEVLTYSQSDAQRDKSGRPSGRFSAERPERSVSTLKIQRTEQGDSAVYLCASSLAWGEETQYFGPGTRLLVL.

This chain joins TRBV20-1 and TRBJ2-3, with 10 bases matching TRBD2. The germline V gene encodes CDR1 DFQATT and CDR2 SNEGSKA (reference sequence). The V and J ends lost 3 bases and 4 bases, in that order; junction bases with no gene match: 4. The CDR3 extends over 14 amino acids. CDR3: CSASKRGGSDTQYF. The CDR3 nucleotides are TGCAGTGCTAGTAAGCGGGGGGGCTCAGATACGCAGTATTTT.

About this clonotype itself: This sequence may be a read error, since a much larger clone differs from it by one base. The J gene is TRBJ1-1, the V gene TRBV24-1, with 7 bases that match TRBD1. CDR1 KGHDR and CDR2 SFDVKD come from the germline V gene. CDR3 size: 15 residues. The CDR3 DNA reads TGTGTCACCCGAGCCCGGGACAGCATGAACACTGAAGCTTTCTTT. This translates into CVTRARDSMNTEAFF.

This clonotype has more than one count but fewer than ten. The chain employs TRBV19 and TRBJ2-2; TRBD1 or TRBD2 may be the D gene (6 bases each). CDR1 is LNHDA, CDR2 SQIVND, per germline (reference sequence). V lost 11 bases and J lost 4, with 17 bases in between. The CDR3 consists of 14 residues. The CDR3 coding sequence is TGTGCCGCAATTGGGGGGCCCGGCACCGGGGAGCTGTTTTTT. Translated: CAAIGGPGTGELFF.

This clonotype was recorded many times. The CDR3 is CASSRQGVGNEQFF. The CDR3 region has the DNA TGTGCCAGCAGCAGACAGGGGGTGGGTAATGAGCAGTTCTTC. This chain links TRBV7-3 with TRBJ2-1; 9 bases line up with TRBD1. The CDR3 has 14 amino acids. Germline-derived CDR1 and CDR2 are SGHTA and FQGTGA. Germline trimming cut 5 bases from V and 7 bases from J; bases unmatched to any gene: 6.

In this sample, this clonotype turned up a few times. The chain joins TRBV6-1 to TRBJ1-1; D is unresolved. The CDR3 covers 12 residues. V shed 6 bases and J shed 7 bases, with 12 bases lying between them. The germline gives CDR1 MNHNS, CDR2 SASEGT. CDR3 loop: CASREGWGEAFF. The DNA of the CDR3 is TGTGCCAGCAGGGAGGGTTGGGGTGAAGCTTTCTTT.

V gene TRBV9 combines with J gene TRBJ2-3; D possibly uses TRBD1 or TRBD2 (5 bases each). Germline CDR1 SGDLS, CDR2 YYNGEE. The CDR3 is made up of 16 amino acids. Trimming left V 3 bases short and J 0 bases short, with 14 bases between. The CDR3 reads CASSGGDEASTDTQYF. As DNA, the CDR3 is TGTGCCAGCAGCGGAGGGGACGAGGCTAGCACAGATACGCAGTATTTT.

As DNA, the CDR3 is TGTGCCAGTAGTATCCACCACCAAGGCAATCAGCCCCAGCATTTT. Encoded protein: CASSIHHQGNQPQHF. The gene calls are TRBV19 and TRBJ1-5; D gene unclear. V was cut by 3 bases and J by 2 bases, with 11 bases left in between. The CDR3 is 15 residues long. Germline V gene data show CDR1 as LNHDA and CDR2 as SQIVND (reference sequence).

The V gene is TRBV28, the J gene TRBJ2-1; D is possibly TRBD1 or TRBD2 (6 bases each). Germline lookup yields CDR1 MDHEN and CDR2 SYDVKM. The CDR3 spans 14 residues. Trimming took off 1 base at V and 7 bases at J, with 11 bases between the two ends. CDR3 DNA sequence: TGTGCCAGCAGTTTATCGGGGGCGGGGAATGAGCAGTTCTTC. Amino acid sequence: CASSLSGAGNEQFF.

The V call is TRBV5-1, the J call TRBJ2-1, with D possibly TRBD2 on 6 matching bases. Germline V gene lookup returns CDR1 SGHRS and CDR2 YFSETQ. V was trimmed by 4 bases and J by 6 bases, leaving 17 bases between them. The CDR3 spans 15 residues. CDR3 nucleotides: TGCGCCAGCAGCGGAAGATCAGGAGGGCTCAATGAGCAGTTCTTC. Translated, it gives CASSGRSGGLNEQFF.

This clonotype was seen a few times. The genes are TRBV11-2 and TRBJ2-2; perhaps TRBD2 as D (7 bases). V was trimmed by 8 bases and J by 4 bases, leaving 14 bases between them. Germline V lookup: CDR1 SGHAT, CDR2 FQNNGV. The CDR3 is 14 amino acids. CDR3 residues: CASVAGAVTGELFF. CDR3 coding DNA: TGTGCCAGCGTTGCGGGGGCCGTCACCGGGGAGCTGTTTTTT.

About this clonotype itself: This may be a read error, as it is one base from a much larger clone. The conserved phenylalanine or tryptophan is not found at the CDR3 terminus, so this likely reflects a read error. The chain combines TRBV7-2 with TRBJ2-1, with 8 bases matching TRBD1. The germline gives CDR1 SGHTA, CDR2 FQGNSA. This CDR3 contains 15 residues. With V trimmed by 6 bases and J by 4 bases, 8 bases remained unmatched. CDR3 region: CASRDPGGEYNEQFS. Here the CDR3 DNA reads TGTGCCAGCAGGGATCCAGGGGGCGAATACAATGAGCAGTTCTCC.

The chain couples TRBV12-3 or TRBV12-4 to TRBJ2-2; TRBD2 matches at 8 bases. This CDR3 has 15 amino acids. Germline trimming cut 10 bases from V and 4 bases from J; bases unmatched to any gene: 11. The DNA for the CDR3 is TGTGCCACCCGGGGGGGGGCGCCTGGCACCGGGGAGCTGTTTTTT. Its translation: CATRGGAPGTGELFF.

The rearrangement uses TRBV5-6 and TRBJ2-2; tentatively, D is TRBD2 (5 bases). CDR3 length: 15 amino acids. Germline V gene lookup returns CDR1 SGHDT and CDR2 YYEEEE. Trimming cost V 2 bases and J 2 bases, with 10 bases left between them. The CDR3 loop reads CASSLTRGNTGELFF. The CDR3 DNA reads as TGTGCCAGCAGCTTAACTAGAGGAAACACCGGGGAGCTGTTTTTT.

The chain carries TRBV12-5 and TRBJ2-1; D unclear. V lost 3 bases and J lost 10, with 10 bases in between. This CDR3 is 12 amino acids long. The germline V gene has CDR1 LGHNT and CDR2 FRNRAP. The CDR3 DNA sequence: TGTGCTAGTGGTTTTGGAACAAGCGAGCAGTTCTTC. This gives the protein CASGFGTSEQFF.

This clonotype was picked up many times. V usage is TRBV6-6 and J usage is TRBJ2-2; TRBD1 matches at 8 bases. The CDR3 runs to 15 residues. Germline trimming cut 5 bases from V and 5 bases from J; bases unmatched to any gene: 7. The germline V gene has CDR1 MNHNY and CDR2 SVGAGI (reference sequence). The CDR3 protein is CASSTGQGQTGELFF. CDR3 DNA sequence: TGTGCCAGCAGTACCGGACAGGGCCAAACCGGGGAGCTGTTTTTT.

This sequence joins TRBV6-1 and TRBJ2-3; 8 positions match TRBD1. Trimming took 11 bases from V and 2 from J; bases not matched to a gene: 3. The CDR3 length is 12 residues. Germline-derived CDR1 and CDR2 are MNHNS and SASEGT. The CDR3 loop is CALDRDTDTQYF. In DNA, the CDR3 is TGTGCCCTGGACAGGGACACAGATACGCAGTATTTT.

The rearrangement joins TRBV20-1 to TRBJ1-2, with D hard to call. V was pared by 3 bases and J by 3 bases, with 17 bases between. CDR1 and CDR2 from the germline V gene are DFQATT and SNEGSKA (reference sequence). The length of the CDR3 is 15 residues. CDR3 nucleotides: TGCAGTGCTAGGGCGGGGAGGGTGCTTGACTATGGCTACACCTTC. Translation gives CSARAGRVLDYGYTF.

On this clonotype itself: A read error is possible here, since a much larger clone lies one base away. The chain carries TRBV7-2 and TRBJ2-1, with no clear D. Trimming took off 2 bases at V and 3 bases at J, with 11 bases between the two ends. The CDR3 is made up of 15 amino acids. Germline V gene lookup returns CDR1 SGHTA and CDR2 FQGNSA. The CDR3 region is CASSLWRSFYNEQFF. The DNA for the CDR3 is TGTGCCAGCAGCTTATGGCGGAGCTTCTACAATGAGCAGTTCTTC.

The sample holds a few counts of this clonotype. CDR3 DNA: TGTGCCAGCAGTCCTACCTCCTACGGCGGATATGGCTACACCTTC. This translates into CASSPTSYGGYGYTF. The chain recombines TRBV12-3 or TRBV12-4 with TRBJ1-2, with no clear D. The CDR3 covers 15 residues. V was cut by 5 bases and J by 5 bases, with 18 bases left in between.

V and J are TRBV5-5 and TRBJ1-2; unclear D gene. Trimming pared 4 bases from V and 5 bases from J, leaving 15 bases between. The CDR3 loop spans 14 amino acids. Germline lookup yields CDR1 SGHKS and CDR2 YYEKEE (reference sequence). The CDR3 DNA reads TGTGCCAGCAGCCCCGCCGGCATTTCTTATGGCTACACCTTC. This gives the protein CASSPAGISYGYTF.

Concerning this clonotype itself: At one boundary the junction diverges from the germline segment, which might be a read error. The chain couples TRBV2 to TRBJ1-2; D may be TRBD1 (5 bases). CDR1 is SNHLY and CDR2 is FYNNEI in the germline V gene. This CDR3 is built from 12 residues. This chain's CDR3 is CASQGTYYGYIF. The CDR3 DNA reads TGTGCCAGCCAAGGGACGTACTATGGCTACATCTTC.

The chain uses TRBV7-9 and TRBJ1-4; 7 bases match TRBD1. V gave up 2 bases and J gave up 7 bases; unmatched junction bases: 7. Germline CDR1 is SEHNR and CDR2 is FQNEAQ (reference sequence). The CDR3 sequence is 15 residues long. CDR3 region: CASSLRFTGVEKLFF. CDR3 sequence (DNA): TGTGCCAGCAGCTTAAGGTTCACAGGGGTTGAAAAACTGTTTTTT. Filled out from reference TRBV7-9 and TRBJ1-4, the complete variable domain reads DTGVSQNPRHKITKRGQNVTFRCDPISEHNRLYWYRQTLGQGPEFLTYFQNEAQLEKSRLLSDRFSAERPKGSFSTLEIQRTEQGDSAMYLCASSLRFTGVEKLFFGSGTQLSVL.

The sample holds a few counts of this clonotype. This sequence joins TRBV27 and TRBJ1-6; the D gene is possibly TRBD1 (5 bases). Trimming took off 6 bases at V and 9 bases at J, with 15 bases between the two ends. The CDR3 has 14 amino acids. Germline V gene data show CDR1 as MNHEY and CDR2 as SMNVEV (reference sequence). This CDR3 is CASSYGTVGSPLHF. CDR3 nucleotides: TGTGCCAGCAGCTACGGGACCGTCGGTTCACCCCTCCACTTT.

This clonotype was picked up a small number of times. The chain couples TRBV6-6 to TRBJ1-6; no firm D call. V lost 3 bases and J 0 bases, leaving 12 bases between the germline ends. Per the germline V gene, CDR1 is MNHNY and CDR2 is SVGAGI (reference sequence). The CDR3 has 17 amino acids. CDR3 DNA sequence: TGTGCCAGCAGTTATCTGGCGCCGAGCTCCTATAATTCACCCCTCCACTTT. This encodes CASSYLAPSSYNSPLHF.

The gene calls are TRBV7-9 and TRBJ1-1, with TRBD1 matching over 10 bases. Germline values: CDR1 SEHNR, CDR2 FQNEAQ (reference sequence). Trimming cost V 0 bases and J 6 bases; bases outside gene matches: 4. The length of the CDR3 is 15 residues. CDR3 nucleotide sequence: TGTGCCAGCAGCTTAGCGGACAGGGGGTCTGCTGAAGCTTTCTTT. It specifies CASSLADRGSAEAFF.